This entry concerns a single T cell receptor (beta chain). Recent acute infections and vaccinations were absent in the healthy HIV-negative adult donors. The data originate from a study of shared clonotypes between healthy human individuals. V was clipped by 3 bases and J by 6 bases; unmatched bases: 4. CDR1 MDHEN and CDR2 SYDVKM come from the germline V gene. The CDR3 is 14 amino acids. Assay used: immunoSEQ multiplex PCR; TCRdb lists only in-frame clones, some missing. The data show about 1.1 million clones, about four fifths seen once. Sequencing input: memory CD4+ T cells from PBMCs. Sample subset: CD45RA-negative fraction. The V and J genes are TRBV28 and TRBJ2-5; 10 bases are a match to TRBD2. The sequence was obtained from a man aged 18 to 30 in good health. Some clones in this sample may be carry-over from other donors' samples. CDR3 nucleotide sequence: TGTGCCAGCAGTTTGGCTAGCGGGAGTAAGACCCAGTACTTC. Translation gives CASSLASGSKTQYF.